This TCR beta chain originates from a study of blood T cell repertoires in COVID-19. Per the germline V gene, CDR1 is SGHAT and CDR2 is FQDESV (reference sequence). CDR3 length equals 14 residues. The V segment lost 5 bases and the J segment 4 bases; nucleotides outside the gene matches: 4. The method was immunoSEQ multiplex PCR; TCRdb's version includes in-frame clones alone and lacks a portion of them. The profile shows around 220,000 clones, 82% of them singletons. This clone came up a few times. The clonotype originates from a woman older than 75 with COVID-19, enrolled during active disease. The sample taken for sequencing was peripheral blood. The rearrangement joins TRBV11-1 to TRBJ1-3; 8 bases are a match to TRBD1. The CDR3 here is CASSLDRGGNTIYF. The CDR3 coding sequence is TGTGCCAGCAGCCTCGACAGGGGAGGAAACACCATATATTTT.